This T cell receptor beta chain was retrieved from a study of response to subunit inactivated influenza vaccine (dated by TCRdb to the late 2010s). For the study in its entirety: To follow how T cells responded to a trivalent subunit inactivated influenza vaccine, the researchers relied on deep quantitative profiling of the T cell receptor repertoire.

This clonotype showed up many times. Its antigen is unknown. No much larger clonotype is one base removed from it; base qualities were not supplied. There are 13 amino acids in the CDR3, from cysteine to phenylalanine inclusive. The entry retains the CDR3 DNA only, 39 bases that are in frame from base 1. The trim is 6 bases for V and 2 bases for J, with a gap of 13 bases between the germline ends. The germline V gene yields SQVTM for CDR1 and ANQGSEA for CDR2. Libraries were constructed by RT-PCR. TCRdb shows the sequencer as Illumina HiSeq 2500. TCRdb handled the public reads itself, with Q25 trimming in fastp and clone calling in MiXCR, and kept productive beta chains. Entries that share a CDR3 protein sequence are merged under the most common genes and DNA. In all, the sample holds hundreds of thousands of distinct CDR3 sequences, and roughly 9.8% of those were seen once. Approximately 12% of the sample is in the top ten clones.

Broad study findings and their caveats: The authors suggested that each seasonal influenza vaccination may recruit only a limited number of new T cells.

The intended sense of this specimen's time point label: 45 to 55 days after influenza vaccine administration. The source is a man aged 50-59 years who received an inactivated influenza vaccine. Donor details come from another sample of the same person, matched by shared clones. Sequenced here: PBMCs from blood, sampled more than 35 days after vaccination. The sequence is built from TRBV29-1 and TRBJ2-5, with a tentative D call of TRBD1 or TRBD2, each matching 5 bases. The nucleotide sequence is TGCAGCGTAGAGGGACGATTTCAAGAGACCCAGTACTTC. It specifies CSVEGRFQETQYF. With all but the CDR3 taken from the reference TRBV29-1 and TRBJ2-5 genes, the full variable domain is: SAVISQKPSRDICQRGTSLTIQCQVDSQVTMMFWYRQQPGQSLTLIATANQGSEATYESGFVIDKFPISRPNLTFSTLTVSNMSPEDSSIYLCSVEGRFQETQYFGPGTRLLVL.